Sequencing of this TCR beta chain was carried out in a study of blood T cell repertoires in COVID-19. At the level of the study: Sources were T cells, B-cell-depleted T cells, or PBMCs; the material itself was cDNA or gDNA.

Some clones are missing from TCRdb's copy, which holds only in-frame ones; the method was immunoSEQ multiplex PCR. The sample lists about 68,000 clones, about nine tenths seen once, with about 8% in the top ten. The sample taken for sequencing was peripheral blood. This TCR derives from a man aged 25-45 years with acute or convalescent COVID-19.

The CDR3 is CSVEEEGAGNEQYF. The CDR3 nucleotides read TGCAGCGTTGAAGAAGAGGGGGCCGGGAACGAGCAGTACTTC. The J gene is TRBJ2-7, the V gene TRBV29-1; 7 bases are a match to TRBD1. Germline CDR1 SQVTM, CDR2 ANQGSEA. The ends lost 0 bases at V and 5 bases at J; junction bases unmatched: 7. This CDR3 is 14 amino acids long.